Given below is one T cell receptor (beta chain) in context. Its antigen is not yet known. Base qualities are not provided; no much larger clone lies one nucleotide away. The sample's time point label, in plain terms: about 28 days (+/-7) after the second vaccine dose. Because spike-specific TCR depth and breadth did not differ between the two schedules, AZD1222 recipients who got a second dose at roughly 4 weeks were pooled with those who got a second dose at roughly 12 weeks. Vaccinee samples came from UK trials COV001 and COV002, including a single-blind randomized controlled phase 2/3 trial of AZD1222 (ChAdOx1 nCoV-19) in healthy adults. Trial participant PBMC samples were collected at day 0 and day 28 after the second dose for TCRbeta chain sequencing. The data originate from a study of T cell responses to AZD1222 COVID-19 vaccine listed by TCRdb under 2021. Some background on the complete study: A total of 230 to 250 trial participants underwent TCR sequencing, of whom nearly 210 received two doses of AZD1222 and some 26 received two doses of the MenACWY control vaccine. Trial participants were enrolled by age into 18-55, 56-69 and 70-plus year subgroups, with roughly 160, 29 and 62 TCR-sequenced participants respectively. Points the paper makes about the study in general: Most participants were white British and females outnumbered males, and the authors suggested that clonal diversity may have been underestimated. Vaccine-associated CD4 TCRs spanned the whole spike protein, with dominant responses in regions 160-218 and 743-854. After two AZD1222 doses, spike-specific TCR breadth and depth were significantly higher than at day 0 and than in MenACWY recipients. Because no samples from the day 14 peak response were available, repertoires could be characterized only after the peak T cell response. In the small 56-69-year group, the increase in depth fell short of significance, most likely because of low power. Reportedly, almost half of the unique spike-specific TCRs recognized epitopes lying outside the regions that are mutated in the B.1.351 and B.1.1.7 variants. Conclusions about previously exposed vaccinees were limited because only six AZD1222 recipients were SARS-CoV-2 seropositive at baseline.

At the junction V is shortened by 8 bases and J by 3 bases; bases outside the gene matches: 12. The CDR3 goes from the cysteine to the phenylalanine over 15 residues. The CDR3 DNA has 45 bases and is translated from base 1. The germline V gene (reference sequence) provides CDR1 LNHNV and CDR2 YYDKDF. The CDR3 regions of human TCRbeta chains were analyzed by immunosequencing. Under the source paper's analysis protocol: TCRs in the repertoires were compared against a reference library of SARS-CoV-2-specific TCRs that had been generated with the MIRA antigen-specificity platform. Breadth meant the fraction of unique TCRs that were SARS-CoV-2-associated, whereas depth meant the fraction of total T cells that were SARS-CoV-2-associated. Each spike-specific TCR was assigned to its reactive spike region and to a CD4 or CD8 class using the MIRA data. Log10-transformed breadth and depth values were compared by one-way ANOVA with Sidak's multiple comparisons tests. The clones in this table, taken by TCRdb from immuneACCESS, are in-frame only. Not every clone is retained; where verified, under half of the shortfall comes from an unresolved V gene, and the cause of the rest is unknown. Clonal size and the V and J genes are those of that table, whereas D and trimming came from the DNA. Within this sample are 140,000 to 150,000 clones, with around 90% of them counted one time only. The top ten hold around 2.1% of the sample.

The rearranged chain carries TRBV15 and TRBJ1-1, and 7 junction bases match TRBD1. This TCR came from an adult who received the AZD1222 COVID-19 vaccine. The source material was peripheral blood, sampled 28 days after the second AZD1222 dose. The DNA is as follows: TGTGCCACCCGCCGCAGGGGGAGCGGGTACACTGAAGCTTTCTTT. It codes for CATRRRGSGYTEAFF.